This T cell receptor beta chain was retrieved from a study of T cells in Graves' hyperthyroidism and ophthalmopathy. The source material, RNA transcripts, was used to amplify TCR beta CDR3 regions. Primed by the HTBI set, a first-round RT-PCR was run on the TCR CDR3. One entry per CDR3 protein results from TCRdb running MiXCR on the multiplex PCR reads. The repertoire holds hundreds of thousands of distinct CDR3 sequences, with roughly 37% as singletons. The germline V gene encodes CDR1 SEHNR and CDR2 FQNEAQ (reference sequence). The length of the CDR3 is 14 residues. Trimming removed 5 bases from V and 0 bases from J, with 10 bases in between. Disease duration under 2 months; hyperthyroidism patients were aged 18 to 65. The diagnoses drew upon clinical symptoms, serum thyroxine and TRAb, thyroid ultrasound and orbital computed tomography. Concerning this clonotype: With a much larger clone just one base away, this may be a read error.

This clonotype was obtained from a man between 18 and 29 years old with Graves' hyperthyroidism. The sample comprised blood. The V gene is TRBV7-9, the J gene TRBJ2-5; D unclear. The CDR3 bases are TGTGCCAGCAGCCCAACTACGTACCAAGAGACCCAGTACTTC. As protein: CASSPTTYQETQYF.